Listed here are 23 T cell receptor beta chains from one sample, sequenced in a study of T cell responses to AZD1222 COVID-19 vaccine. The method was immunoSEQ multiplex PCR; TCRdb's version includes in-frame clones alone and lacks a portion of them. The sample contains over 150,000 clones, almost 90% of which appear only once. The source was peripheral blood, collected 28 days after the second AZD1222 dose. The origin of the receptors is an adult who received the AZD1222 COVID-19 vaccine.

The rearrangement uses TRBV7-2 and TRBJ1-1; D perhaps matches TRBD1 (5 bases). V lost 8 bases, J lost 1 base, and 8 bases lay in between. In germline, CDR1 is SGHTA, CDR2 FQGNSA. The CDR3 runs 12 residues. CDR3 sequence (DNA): TGTGCCAGCGGACACCAGAACACTGAAGCTTTCTTT. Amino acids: CASGHQNTEAFF. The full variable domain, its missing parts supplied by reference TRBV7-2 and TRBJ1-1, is GAGVSQSPSNKVTEKGKDVELRCDPISGHTALYWYRQSLGQGLEFLIYFQGNSAPDKSGLPSDRFSAERTGGSVSTLTIQRTQQEDSAVYLCASGHQNTEAFFGQGTRLTVV.

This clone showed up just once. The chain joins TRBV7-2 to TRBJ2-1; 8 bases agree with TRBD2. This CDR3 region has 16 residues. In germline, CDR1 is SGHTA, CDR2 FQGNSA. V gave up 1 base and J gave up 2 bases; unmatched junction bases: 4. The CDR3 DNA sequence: TGTGCCAGCAGCTTAGAAGCGGGGGCCCCCTACAATGAGCAGTTCTTC. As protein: CASSLEAGAPYNEQFF. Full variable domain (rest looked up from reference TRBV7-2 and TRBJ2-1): GAGVSQSPSNKVTEKGKDVELRCDPISGHTALYWYRQSLGQGLEFLIYFQGNSAPDKSGLPSDRFSAERTGGSVSTLTIQRTQQEDSAVYLCASSLEAGAPYNEQFFGPGTRLTVL.

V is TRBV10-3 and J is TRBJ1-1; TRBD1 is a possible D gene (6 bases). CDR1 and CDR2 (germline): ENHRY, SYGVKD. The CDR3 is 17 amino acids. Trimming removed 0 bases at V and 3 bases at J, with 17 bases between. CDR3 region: CAISESRQGRDDTEAFF. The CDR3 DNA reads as TGTGCCATCAGTGAGTCAAGGCAGGGGAGGGATGACACTGAAGCTTTCTTT.

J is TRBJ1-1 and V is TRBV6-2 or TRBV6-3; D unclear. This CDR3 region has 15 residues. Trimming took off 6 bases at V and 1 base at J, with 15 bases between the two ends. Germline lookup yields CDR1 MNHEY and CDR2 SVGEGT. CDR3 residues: CASSPYLQTNTEAFF. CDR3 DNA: TGTGCCAGCAGCCCCTACCTCCAGACGAACACTGAAGCTTTCTTT.

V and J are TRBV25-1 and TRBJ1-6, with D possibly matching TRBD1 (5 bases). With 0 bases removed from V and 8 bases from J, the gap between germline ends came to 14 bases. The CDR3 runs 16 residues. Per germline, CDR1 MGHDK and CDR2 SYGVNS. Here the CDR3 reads CASSEYRGGVDSPLHF. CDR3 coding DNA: TGTGCCAGCAGTGAATACCGGGGCGGGGTGGATTCACCCCTCCACTTT.

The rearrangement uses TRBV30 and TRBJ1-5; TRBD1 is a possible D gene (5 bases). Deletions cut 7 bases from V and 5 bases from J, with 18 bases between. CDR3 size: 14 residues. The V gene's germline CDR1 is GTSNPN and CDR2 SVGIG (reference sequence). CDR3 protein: CALEDGAGHQPQHF. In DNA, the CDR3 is TGTGCCTTGGAAGATGGAGCAGGGCATCAGCCCCAGCATTTT.

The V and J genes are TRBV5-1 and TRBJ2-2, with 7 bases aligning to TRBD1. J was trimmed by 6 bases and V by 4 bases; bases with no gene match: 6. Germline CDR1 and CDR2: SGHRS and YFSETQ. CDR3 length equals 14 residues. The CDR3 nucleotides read TGCGCCAGCAGCCCCGACAGGGTGGCCGGGGAGCTGTTTTTT. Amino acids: CASSPDRVAGELFF.

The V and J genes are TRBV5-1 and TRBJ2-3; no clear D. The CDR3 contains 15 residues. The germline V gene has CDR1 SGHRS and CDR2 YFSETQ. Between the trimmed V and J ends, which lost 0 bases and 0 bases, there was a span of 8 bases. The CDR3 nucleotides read TGCGCCAGCAGCTTGGCCGAGACAAGCACAGATACGCAGTATTTT. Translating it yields CASSLAETSTDTQYF.

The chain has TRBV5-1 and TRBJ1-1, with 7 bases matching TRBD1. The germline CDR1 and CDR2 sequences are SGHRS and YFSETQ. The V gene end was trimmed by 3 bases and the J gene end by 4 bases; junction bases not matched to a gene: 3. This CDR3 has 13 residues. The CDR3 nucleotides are TGCGCCAGCAGCTCGGCAGGGGGCACTGAAGCTTTCTTT. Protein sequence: CASSSAGGTEAFF.

CDR3 DNA sequence: TGCAGTGCTATCGGGAGGGAGACCCAGTACTTC. Translated: CSAIGRETQYF. This chain uses TRBV20-1 with TRBJ2-5, with TRBD2 identical over 7 bases. Losses at the gene ends were 4 bases for V and 5 bases for J; bases not matched to a gene: 1. The CDR3 has 11 residues. Germline V gene data show CDR1 as DFQATT and CDR2 as SNEGSKA (reference sequence).

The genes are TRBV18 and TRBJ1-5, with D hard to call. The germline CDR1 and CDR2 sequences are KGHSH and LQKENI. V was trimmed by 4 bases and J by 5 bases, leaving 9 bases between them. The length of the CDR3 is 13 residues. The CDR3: CASSLTEYQPQHF. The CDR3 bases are TGTGCCAGCTCACTCACGGAGTATCAGCCCCAGCATTTT.

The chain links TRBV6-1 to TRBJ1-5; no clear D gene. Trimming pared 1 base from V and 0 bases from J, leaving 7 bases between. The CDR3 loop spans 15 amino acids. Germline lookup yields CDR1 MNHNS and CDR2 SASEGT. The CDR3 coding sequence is TGTGCCAGCAGTGAAGAACAGCGTAGCAATCAGCCCCAGCATTTT. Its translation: CASSEEQRSNQPQHF.

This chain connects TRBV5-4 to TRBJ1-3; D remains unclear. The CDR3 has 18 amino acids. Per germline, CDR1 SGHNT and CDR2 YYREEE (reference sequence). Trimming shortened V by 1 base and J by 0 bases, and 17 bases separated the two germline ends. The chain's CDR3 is CASSLRAGSPSSGNTIYF. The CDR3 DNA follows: TGTGCCAGCAGCTTGAGGGCAGGCAGTCCCAGCTCTGGAAACACCATATATTTT.

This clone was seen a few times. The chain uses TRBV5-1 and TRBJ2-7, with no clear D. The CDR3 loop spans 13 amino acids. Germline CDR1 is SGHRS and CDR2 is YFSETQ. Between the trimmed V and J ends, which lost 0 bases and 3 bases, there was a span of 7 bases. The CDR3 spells CASSLGVGYEQYF. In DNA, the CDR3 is TGCGCCAGCAGCTTGGGGGTCGGCTACGAGCAGTACTTC.

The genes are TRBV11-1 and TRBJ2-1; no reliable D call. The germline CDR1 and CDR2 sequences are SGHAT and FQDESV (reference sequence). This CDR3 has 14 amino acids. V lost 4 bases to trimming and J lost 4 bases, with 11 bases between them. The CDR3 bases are TGTGCCAGCAGCTCTCTGGTACATTACAATGAGCAGTTCTTC. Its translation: CASSSLVHYNEQFF.

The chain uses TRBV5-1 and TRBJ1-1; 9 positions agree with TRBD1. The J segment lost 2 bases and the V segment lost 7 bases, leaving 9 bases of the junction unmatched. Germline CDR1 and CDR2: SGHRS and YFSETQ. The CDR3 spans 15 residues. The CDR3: CASEGTGNGNTEAFF. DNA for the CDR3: TGCGCCAGCGAAGGGACAGGGAACGGTAACACTGAAGCTTTCTTT.

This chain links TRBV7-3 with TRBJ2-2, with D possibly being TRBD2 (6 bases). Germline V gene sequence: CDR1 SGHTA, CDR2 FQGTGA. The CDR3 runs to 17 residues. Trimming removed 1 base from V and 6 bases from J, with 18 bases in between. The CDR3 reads CASSLITSLSGAGELFF. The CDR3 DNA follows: TGTGCCAGCAGCTTAATAACTAGCTTATCGGGGGCCGGGGAGCTGTTTTTT.

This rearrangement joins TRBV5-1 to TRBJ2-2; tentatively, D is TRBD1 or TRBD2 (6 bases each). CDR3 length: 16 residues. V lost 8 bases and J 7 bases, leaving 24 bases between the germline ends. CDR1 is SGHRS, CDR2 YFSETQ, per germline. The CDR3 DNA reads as TGCGCCAGAGGAGGGATACAGGGAACCGGGGACGGGGAGCTGTTTTTT. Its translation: CARGGIQGTGDGELFF.

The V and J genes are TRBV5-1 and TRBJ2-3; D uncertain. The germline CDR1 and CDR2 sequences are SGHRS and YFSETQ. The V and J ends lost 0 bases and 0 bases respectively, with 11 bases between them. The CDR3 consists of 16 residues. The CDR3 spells CASSLEVSSSTDTQYF. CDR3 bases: TGCGCCAGCAGCTTGGAAGTTTCCAGTAGCACAGATACGCAGTATTTT.

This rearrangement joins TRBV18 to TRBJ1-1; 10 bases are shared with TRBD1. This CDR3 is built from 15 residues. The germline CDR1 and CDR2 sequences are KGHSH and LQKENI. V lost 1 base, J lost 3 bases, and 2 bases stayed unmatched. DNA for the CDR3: TGTGCCAGCTCACCACGCGGACAGGGGGACACTGAAGCTTTCTTT. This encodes CASSPRGQGDTEAFF.

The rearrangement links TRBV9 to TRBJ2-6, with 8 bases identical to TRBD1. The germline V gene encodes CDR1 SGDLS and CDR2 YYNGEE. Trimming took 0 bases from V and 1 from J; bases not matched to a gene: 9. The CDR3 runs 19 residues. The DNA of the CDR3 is TGTGCCAGCAGCGTAGAGTCTTTCCAGGGGGCATCTGGGGCCAACGTCCTGACTTTC. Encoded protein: CASSVESFQGASGANVLTF.

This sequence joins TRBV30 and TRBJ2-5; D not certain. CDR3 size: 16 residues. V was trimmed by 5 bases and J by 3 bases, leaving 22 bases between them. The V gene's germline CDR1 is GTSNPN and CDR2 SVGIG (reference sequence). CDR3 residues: CAWAWELTGRKETQYF. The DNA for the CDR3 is TGTGCCTGGGCTTGGGAATTAACGGGCCGCAAAGAGACCCAGTACTTC.

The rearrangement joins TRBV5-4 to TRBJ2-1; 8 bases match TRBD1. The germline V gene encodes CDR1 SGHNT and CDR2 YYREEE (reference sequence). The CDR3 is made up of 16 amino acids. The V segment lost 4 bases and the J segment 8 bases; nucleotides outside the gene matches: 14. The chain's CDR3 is CASSPPRDRPRDEQFF. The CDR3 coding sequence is TGTGCCAGCAGCCCGCCCCGGGACAGGCCCCGGGATGAGCAGTTCTTC. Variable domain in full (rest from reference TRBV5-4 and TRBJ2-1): ETGVTQSPTHLIKTRGQQVTLRCSSQSGHNTVSWYQQALGQGPQFIFQYYREEENGRGNFPPRFSGLQFPNYSSELNVNALELDDSALYLCASSPPRDRPRDEQFFGPGTRLTVL.